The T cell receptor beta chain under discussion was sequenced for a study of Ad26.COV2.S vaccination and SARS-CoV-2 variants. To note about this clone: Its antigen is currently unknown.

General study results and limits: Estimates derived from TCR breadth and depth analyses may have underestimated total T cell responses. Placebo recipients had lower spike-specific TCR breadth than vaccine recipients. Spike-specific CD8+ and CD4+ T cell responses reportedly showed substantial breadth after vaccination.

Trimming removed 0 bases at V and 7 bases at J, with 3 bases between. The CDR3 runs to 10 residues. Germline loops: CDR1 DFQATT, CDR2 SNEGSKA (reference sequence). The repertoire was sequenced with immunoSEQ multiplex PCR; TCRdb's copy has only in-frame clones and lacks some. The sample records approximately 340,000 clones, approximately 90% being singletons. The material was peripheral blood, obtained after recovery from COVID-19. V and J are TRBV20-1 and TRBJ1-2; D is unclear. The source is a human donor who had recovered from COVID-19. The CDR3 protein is CSARDSGYTF. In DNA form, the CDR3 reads TGCAGTGCTAGAGACAGTGGCTACACCTTC.